A selection of T cell receptor beta chains follows, all from one sample in a study of blood T cell repertoires in COVID-19. Produced via immunoSEQ multiplex PCR; TCRdb's table is partial and in-frame only. The table lists about 68,000 clones, 84% of them singletons, with 7.5% to 9.5% in the top ten. The sample taken for sequencing was peripheral blood. The receptors stem from a man in his fifties or sixties with active COVID-19. Each CDR3 is given with its conserved first and last residue. The D gene is left open where the match is weak. Not all rows give a size; the values are once, few, many and, for expanded clones, a class.

d_call,clone_size,v_call,j_call,cdr3_aa,cdr3_nt
NA,NA,TRBV5-8,TRBJ2-1,CASSPGLKSNEQFF,TGTGCCAGCAGCCCCGGACTAAAAAGCAATGAGCAGTTCTTC
NA,NA,TRBV2,TRBJ2-3,CASSDHGITWGGEDTQYF,TGTGCCAGCAGTGATCACGGAATAACCTGGGGCGGGGAAGATACGCAGTATTTT
TRBD1,NA,TRBV5-1,TRBJ1-6,CASSSTGINSPLHF,TGCGCCAGCAGCTCGACAGGGATTAATTCACCCCTCCACTTT
NA,NA,TRBV3-1/TRBV3-2,TRBJ1-6,CASSRGPPGPYNSPLHF,TGTGCCAGCAGCAGGGGCCCCCCAGGGCCCTATAATTCACCCCTCCACTTT
NA,once,TRBV5-1,TRBJ1-2,CASSLTAWEGYTF,TGCGCCAGCAGCTTAACAGCCTGGGAGGGCTACACCTTC
TRBD2,NA,TRBV7-2,TRBJ2-3,CASSPQISGSSSDTQYF,TGTGCCAGCAGCCCCCAGATAAGCGGGAGTAGCTCAGATACGCAGTATTTT
TRBD2,NA,TRBV5-1,TRBJ2-1,CASSPTSGGIYNEQFF,TGCGCCAGCAGCCCAACTAGCGGGGGGATTTACAATGAGCAGTTCTTC
TRBD1,NA,TRBV7-9,TRBJ2-3,CASSLGQGAADTQYF,TGTGCCAGCAGCTTAGGACAGGGGGCGGCGGATACGCAGTATTTT
TRBD2,NA,TRBV27,TRBJ2-7,CASSLGGGRAAEQYF,TGTGCCAGCAGTTTAGGTGGCGGGAGGGCGGCCGAGCAGTACTTC
TRBD2,NA,TRBV5-1,TRBJ2-3,CASSLEPGGTQYF,TGCGCCAGCAGCTTGGAACCGGGGGGTACGCAGTATTTT
NA,NA,TRBV7-7,TRBJ2-1,CASSPTRSSYNEQFF,TGTGCTAGCAGCCCGACTCGTAGCTCCTACAATGAGCAGTTCTTC
TRBD2,NA,TRBV5-1,TRBJ2-5,CASSLAGGETQYF,TGCGCCAGCAGCTTGGCGGGGGGAGAGACCCAGTACTTC
TRBD1,NA,TRBV6-6,TRBJ2-1,CASSPKGQGRGNEQFF,TGTGCCAGCAGCCCGAAGGGACAGGGGCGAGGGAATGAGCAGTTCTTC
NA,NA,TRBV7-8,TRBJ2-1,CASSSEPSVSGQFF,TGTGCCAGCAGCTCAGAACCTAGCGTTTCGGGGCAGTTCTTC
TRBD2,NA,TRBV4-2,TRBJ2-1,CASSPRLAGAYNEQFF,TGTGCCAGCAGCCCTCGACTAGCGGGGGCTTACAATGAGCAGTTCTTC
NA,NA,TRBV3-1/TRBV3-2,TRBJ1-5,CASSRGEWGDDQPQHF,TGTGCCAGCAGCCGCGGTGAATGGGGGGATGATCAGCCCCAGCATTTT
NA,once,TRBV5-4,TRBJ2-7,CASSLVGGRKNEQYF,TGTGCCAGCAGCTTGGTGGGAGGAAGGAAGAACGAGCAGTACTTC
TRBD1,NA,TRBV5-4,TRBJ2-5,CASSLDRGLQETQYF,TGTGCCAGCAGCTTGGACAGGGGGTTACAAGAGACCCAGTACTTC
TRBD1,NA,TRBV9,TRBJ1-4,CASSARTGWDEKLFF,TGTGCCAGCAGCGCCCGGACAGGGTGGGATGAAAAACTGTTTTTT
TRBD2,NA,TRBV10-1,TRBJ2-1,CASSESSGGRYEQFF,TGCGCCAGCAGTGAATCTAGCGGGGGGAGATATGAGCAGTTCTTC
TRBD1,NA,TRBV30,TRBJ2-7,CAVLGDRAGSYEQYF,TGTGCCGTCCTCGGGGACAGGGCGGGCTCCTACGAGCAGTACTTC
NA,NA,TRBV9,TRBJ2-7,CASSVGLGAGSYEQYF,TGTGCCAGCAGCGTAGGGTTGGGGGCAGGGTCCTACGAGCAGTACTTC
TRBD2,NA,TRBV5-6,TRBJ2-1,CASSLVGGTRDEQFF,TGTGCCAGCAGCTTGGTGGGAGGGACTAGGGATGAGCAGTTCTTC
TRBD2,NA,TRBV10-3,TRBJ2-5,CAISEAGKTQYF,TGTGCCATCAGTGAAGCGGGGAAGACCCAGTACTTC
NA,NA,TRBV18,TRBJ1-1,CASSPGLMNTEAFF,TGTGCCAGCTCACCAGGACTCATGAACACTGAAGCTTTCTTT
NA,few,TRBV7-9,TRBJ2-7,CASSLATGWYEQYF,TGTGCCAGCAGCTTAGCCACGGGGTGGTACGAGCAGTACTTC
NA,NA,TRBV6-2/TRBV6-3,TRBJ1-5,CASGLGRREQPQHF,TGTGCCAGCGGTTTGGGGCGGCGTGAGCAGCCCCAGCATTTT
TRBD2,NA,TRBV19,TRBJ2-7,CASSESSGRTTGQYF,TGTGCCAGTAGTGAGTCTAGCGGGAGGACTACGGGGCAGTACTTC
TRBD1,once,TRBV27,TRBJ1-4,CASSLSRTGGFGEKLFF,TGTGCCAGCAGTCTCTCCCGGACAGGGGGCTTCGGTGAAAAACTGTTTTTT
TRBD1,NA,TRBV6-6,TRBJ2-3,CASSPGGDTQYF,TGTGCCAGCAGCCCAGGGGGAGATACGCAGTATTTT
TRBD2,NA,TRBV7-2,TRBJ2-2,CASSDSPGLVTGELFF,TGTGCCAGCAGCGACTCACCGGGACTAGTCACCGGGGAGCTGTTTTTT
NA,NA,TRBV5-6,TRBJ1-2,CASSNGQTYYYGYTF,TGTGCCAGCAGCAATGGCCAAACGTATTACTATGGCTACACCTTC
TRBD1,few,TRBV25-1,TRBJ2-7,CASSEFMGRTGLHEQYF,TGTGCCAGCAGTGAATTTATGGGTAGGACAGGTCTACACGAGCAGTACTTC
NA,NA,TRBV30,TRBJ2-1,CAGGGGVWDNEQFF,TGTGCTGGGGGAGGGGGCGTTTGGGACAATGAGCAGTTCTTC
TRBD1,NA,TRBV7-9,TRBJ2-7,CASSLARGTYEQYF,TGTGCCAGCAGCTTAGCCAGGGGGACCTACGAGCAGTACTTC
NA,few,TRBV2,TRBJ1-4,CASSVLSGGGEKLFF,TGTGCCAGCAGTGTTCTATCTGGGGGGGGAGAAAAACTGTTTTTT
NA,NA,TRBV7-9,TRBJ2-2,CASSRRTGPNTGELFF,TGTGCCAGCAGCCGCCGTACAGGCCCGAACACCGGGGAGCTGTTTTTT